Included here is one TCR beta chain sequence, with context. Antigen unknown. This sample stems from a study of cytomegalovirus exposure and HLA in healthy donors. Study-wide results and limits: Previously analyzed data showed that most TCR beta V segments were productive at a frequency of about 87% or about 30%.

J lost 2 bases, V lost 4 bases, and 7 bases had no gene match. The length of the CDR3 is 15 residues. CDR1 is SGHRS, CDR2 YFSETQ, per germline. The primer mix had 60 Vbeta and 13 Jbeta primers. Here immunoSEQ multiplex PCR was the method, and the copy in TCRdb shows in-frame clones only, minus some. This sample has approximately 100,000 clones, with 74% found just once. Sequencing used PBMCs. This TCR was sampled from a man aged 45 to 65 in good health and CMV-seropositive. The J gene is TRBJ2-7, the V gene TRBV5-1; TRBD2 matches at 9 bases. The CDR3 DNA reads TGCGCCAGCAGCCCCTTAGCGGGAGACACCTACGAGCAGTACTTC. Translated: CASSPLAGDTYEQYF. Looking up the rest from reference TRBV5-1 and TRBJ2-7 gives the full variable domain: KAGVTQTPRYLIKTRGQQVTLSCSPISGHRSVSWYQQTPGQGLQFLFEYFSETQRNKGNFPGRFSGRQFSNSRSEMNVSTLELGDSALYLCASSPLAGDTYEQYFGPGTRLTVT.